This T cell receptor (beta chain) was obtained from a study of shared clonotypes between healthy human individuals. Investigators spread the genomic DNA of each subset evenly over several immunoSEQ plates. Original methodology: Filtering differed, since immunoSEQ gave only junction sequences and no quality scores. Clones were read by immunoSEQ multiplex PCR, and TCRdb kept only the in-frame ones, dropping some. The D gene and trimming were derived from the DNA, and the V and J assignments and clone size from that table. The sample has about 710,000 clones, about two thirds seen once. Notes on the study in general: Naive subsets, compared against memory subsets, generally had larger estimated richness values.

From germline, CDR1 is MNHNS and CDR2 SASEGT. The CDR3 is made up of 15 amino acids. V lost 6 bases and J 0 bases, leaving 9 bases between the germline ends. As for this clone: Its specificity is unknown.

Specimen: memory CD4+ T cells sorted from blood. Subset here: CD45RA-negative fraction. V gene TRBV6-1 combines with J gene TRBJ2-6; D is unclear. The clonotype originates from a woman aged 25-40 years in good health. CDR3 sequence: CASRQSHSGANVLTF. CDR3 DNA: TGTGCCAGCAGGCAATCTCACTCTGGGGCCAACGTCCTGACTTTC.